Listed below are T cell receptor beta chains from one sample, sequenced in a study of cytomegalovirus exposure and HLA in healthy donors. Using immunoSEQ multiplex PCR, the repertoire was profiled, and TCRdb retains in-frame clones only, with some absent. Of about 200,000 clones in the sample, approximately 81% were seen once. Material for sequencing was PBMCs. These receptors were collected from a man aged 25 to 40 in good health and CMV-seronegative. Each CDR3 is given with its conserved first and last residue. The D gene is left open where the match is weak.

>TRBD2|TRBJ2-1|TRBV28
CASRDGRTSGGAAGGEQFF
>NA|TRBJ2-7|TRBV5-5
CASSLVGGGSYEQYF
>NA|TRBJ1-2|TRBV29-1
CSVDSPGATYGYTF
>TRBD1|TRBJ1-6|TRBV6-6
CASTLTGGRSPLHF
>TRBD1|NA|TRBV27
CASSEDRGLYEQYF
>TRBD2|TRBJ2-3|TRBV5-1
CASSLAGGSKDTQYF
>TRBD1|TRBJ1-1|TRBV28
CASSFRDRGLPKQEAFF
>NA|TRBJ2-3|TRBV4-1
CASSQERRGTDTQYF
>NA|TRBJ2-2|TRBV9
CASSKGRGAGTGELFF
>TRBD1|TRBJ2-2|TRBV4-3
CASSQATGGHNTGELFF
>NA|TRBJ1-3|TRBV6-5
CASSYSGGAGNTIYF
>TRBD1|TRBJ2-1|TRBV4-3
CASSQTTGGTNEQFF
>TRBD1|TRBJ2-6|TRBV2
CASSSDRLPSGASVLTF
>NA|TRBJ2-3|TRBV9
CASSEGGNTQYF
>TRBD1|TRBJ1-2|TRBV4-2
CASSQVGGGNYGYTF
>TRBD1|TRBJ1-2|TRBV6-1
CASRRTGIYGYTF
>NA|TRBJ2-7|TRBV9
CASSVAWHSSYEQYF
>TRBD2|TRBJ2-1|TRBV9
CASSGSAGGLSYNEQFF
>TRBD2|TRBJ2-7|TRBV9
CASSGGGGKQYF
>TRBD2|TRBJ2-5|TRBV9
CASGGLAGETQYF
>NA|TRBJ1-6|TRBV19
CASSIPGGPLHF
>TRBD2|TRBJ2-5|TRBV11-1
CASSVVGGTQETQYF
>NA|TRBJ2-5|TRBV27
CASSFFGGAKQETQYF
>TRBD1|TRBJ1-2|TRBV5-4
CASSLGTGGTF
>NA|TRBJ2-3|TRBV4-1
CASSQDSQSDTQYF
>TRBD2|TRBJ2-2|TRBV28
CASSLGGYTGELFF
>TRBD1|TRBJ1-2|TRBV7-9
CASSYPDHPGQGPPYGYTF
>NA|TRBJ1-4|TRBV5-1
CASRVERWDEKLFF
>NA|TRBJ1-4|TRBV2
CASSEREKLFF
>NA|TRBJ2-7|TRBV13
CASSLGAGFREQYF
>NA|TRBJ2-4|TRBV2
CASRQEAPNIQYF
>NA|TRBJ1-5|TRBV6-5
CATSRGFNQPQHF
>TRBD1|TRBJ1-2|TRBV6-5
CASSYANRGTGYTF
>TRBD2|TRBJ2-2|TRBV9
CASSARGVGTGELFF
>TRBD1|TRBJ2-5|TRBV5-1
CASSYGQGFRETQYF
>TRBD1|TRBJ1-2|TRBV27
CASSFRAGGVNYGYTF
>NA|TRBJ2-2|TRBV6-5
CASSYLRGGTGGELFF
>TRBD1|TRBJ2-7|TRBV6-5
CASSYTGQAYEQYF
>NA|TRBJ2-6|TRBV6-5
CASSYSTAAGANVLTF
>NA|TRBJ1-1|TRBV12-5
CASGLDGTEAFF
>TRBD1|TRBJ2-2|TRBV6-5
CASSSGTGIHGELFF
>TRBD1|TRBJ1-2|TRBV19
CATLDRVVYGYTF